The next 22 T cell receptor beta chains were all read from a single sample in a study of regulatory T cells in long-lasting Graves disease. With iRepertoire HTBI primers and Arm-PCR of CDR3 regions, TCR beta libraries were built. TCRdb re-called the multiplex PCR reads with MiXCR, one entry per CDR3 protein. The sample has some 560,000 distinct CDR3 sequences, about 16% seen once; the top ten hold 25%. As for time point: newly diagnosed GD, antithyroid drugs for less than 3 months. Construction of the TCR library relied on RNA isolated from PBMCs. This sample was shared with a second study, whose subject was T cells in Graves' hyperthyroidism and ophthalmopathy.

Specimen: peripheral blood mononuclear cells (PBMCs), collected at new diagnosis, from a patient treated with antithyroid drugs. The receptor source for this set is a woman aged 40 to 65 with Graves disease.

In this sample, this clonotype turned up a few times. This chain joins TRBV5-1 and TRBJ2-7, with a possible D match to TRBD1 (7 bases). V dropped 0 bases and J dropped 4 bases, with 14 bases sitting between them. Germline V gene lookup returns CDR1 SGHRS and CDR2 YFSETQ. CDR3 length: 15 residues. This CDR3 is CASSLGQGGMYEQYF. The CDR3 DNA reads TGCGCCAGCAGCTTGGGACAGGGCGGGATGTACGAGCAGTACTTC.

This clonotype occurred many times. The rearrangement joins TRBV11-2 to TRBJ2-7; 8 bases map to TRBD2. CDR1 and CDR2 from the germline V gene are SGHAT and FQNNGV. There are 14 residues in the CDR3. Losses at the gene ends were 1 base for V and 3 bases for J; bases not matched to a gene: 2. Here the CDR3 reads CASSLVSGNYEQYF. As DNA, the CDR3 is TGTGCCAGCAGCTTAGTTAGCGGGAACTACGAGCAGTACTTC.

This clonotype was counted between two and nine times. This sequence joins TRBV20-1 and TRBJ2-5; TRBD2 matches 7 bases. Germline lookup yields CDR1 DFQATT and CDR2 SNEGSKA (reference sequence). After removal of 7 bases from V and 0 bases from J, the junction contained 8 bases not matched to a gene. The CDR3 length is 14 residues. The CDR3 region has the DNA TGCAGTGGGGGAGGGGCGGGGAACCAAGAGACCCAGTACTTC. This sequence encodes CSGGGAGNQETQYF.

This clonotype showed up just a few times. This chain links TRBV9 with TRBJ2-1; maybe TRBD2 (5 bases). V lost 5 bases to trimming and J lost 7 bases, with 13 bases between them. The germline CDR1 and CDR2 sequences are SGDLS and YYNGEE. The CDR3 contains 13 residues. CDR3 nucleotide sequence: TGTGCCAGCAGTGAGGGAATGGGGAATGAGCAGTTCTTC. Amino acids: CASSEGMGNEQFF.

This clonotype was counted many times. V gene TRBV12-3 or TRBV12-4 combines with J gene TRBJ1-1; D uncertain. This CDR3 has 14 residues. The ends were cut back, 6 bases at V and 0 bases at J, with 11 bases in the middle. As DNA, the CDR3 is TGTGCCAGCAGCTTTTGGGGAGTGAACACTGAAGCTTTCTTT. It yields the protein CASSFWGVNTEAFF.

This sequence joins TRBV19 and TRBJ2-1; D assignment may be TRBD1 or TRBD2 (5 bases each). The CDR3 spans 15 residues. Trimming left V 7 bases short and J 4 bases short, with 17 bases between. Germline V gene data show CDR1 as LNHDA and CDR2 as SQIVND (reference sequence). The CDR3 here is CASMERGMLYNEQFF. DNA of the CDR3: TGTGCCAGTATGGAGAGGGGTATGCTATACAATGAGCAGTTCTTC.

A few counts support this clonotype. The CDR3 DNA reads as TGCGCCAGCAGCTCCGGGACAGCCTTCTATGGCTACACCTTC. It is translated as CASSSGTAFYGYTF. The chain links TRBV5-1 to TRBJ1-2; 7 nucleotides agree with TRBD1. Germline values: CDR1 SGHRS, CDR2 YFSETQ. J lost 4 bases, V lost 3 bases, and 6 bases had no gene match. This CDR3 contains 14 residues.

This clonotype was observed at least ten times. V is TRBV28 and J is TRBJ1-5; D remains ambiguous. The CDR3 is 12 residues long. Trimming stripped 3 bases from V and 7 bases from J, with 7 bases between. In germline, CDR1 is MDHEN, CDR2 SYDVKM. In nucleotides, the CDR3 is TGTGCCAGCAGTTTTTCAAGGCAGCCCCAGCATTTT. Translation gives CASSFSRQPQHF.

This clonotype was counted at least ten times. This sequence joins TRBV18 and TRBJ2-7; D ambiguous. Germline V CDR1 and CDR2: KGHSH, LQKENI. Trimming left V 0 bases short and J 4 bases short, with 10 bases between. The CDR3 sequence is 14 residues long. This CDR3 reads CASSPPGNRYEQYF. In DNA form, the CDR3 reads TGTGCCAGCTCACCACCGGGGAACAGATACGAGCAGTACTTC.

This clonotype was detected only a few times. V gene TRBV19 combines with J gene TRBJ2-3, with TRBD2 matching over 12 bases. CDR3 length: 16 amino acids. The germline gives CDR1 LNHDA, CDR2 SQIVND (reference sequence). V was clipped by 4 bases and J by 6 bases; unmatched bases: 8. The CDR3 loop reads CASSKRTSGDVDTQYF. The DNA for the CDR3 is TGTGCCAGTAGTAAGCGGACTAGCGGGGACGTGGATACGCAGTATTTT.

This clonotype was seen at least ten times. The rearrangement links TRBV12-3 or TRBV12-4 to TRBJ1-2; TRBD1 is a possible D gene (6 bases). There are 13 residues in the CDR3. V gave up 6 bases and J gave up 8 bases, with 16 bases separating them. DNA for the CDR3: TGTGCCAGCAGGCGGGCAGGGGATATGGGCTACACCTTC. This encodes CASRRAGDMGYTF.

The rearrangement links TRBV6-1 to TRBJ1-5; 10 nucleotides match TRBD1. The V segment lost 3 bases and the J segment 4 bases; nucleotides outside the gene matches: 3. This CDR3 spans 15 amino acids. Germline V gives CDR1 MNHNS, CDR2 SASEGT. For the CDR3, the DNA is TGTGCCAGCAGTGATAGGACAGGGGGGAATCAGCCCCAGCATTTT. Translated, it gives CASSDRTGGNQPQHF.

This clonotype was detected only a few times. The conserved final phenylalanine or tryptophan is absent from the CDR3, which likely points to a read error. This rearrangement joins TRBV7-9 to TRBJ1-4; no firm D call. The CDR3 length is 12 residues. Germline CDR1 and CDR2: SEHNR and FQNEAQ (reference sequence). Trimming cost V 5 bases and J 10 bases, with 11 bases left between them. The CDR3: CASSLDDGKLFS. The CDR3, as DNA: TGTGCCAGCAGCCTGGACGACGGAAAACTGTTTTCT.

This clonotype showed up just a few times. This chain connects TRBV30 to TRBJ2-3; D gene unclear. The V gene lost 3 bases and the J gene lost 5 bases, with 12 bases spanning the gap. Per the germline V gene, CDR1 is GTSNPN and CDR2 is SVGIG (reference sequence). The CDR3 length is 13 residues. The CDR3 is CAWRSDAQDTQYF. The DNA for the CDR3 is TGTGCCTGGAGGAGTGACGCTCAAGATACGCAGTATTTT.

V and J are TRBV5-1 and TRBJ2-2, with D perhaps matching TRBD1 or TRBD2 (5 bases each). The CDR3 totals 15 residues. Trimming removed 4 bases at V and 7 bases at J, with 17 bases between. Germline lookup yields CDR1 SGHRS and CDR2 YFSETQ. The CDR3 is CASSPWWERGGELFF. DNA of the CDR3: TGCGCCAGCAGCCCCTGGTGGGAGAGGGGCGGGGAGCTGTTTTTT.

This clonotype was found many times. The rearrangement joins TRBV7-9 to TRBJ2-5, with D uncertain. Trimming took 0 bases from V and 5 from J, leaving 10 bases between them. The CDR3 has 14 residues. The germline V gene has CDR1 SEHNR and CDR2 FQNEAQ (reference sequence). DNA for the CDR3: TGTGCCAGCAGCTTAGCGCGTGGCGAGGAGACCCAGTACTTC. Protein sequence: CASSLARGEETQYF.

This clonotype appeared a few times. The CDR3 DNA is TGCGCCAGCAGTCAGGGCCAGGCTGAAGCTTTCTTT. It yields the protein CASSQGQAEAFF. The chain recombines TRBV5-1 with TRBJ1-1; D is possibly TRBD1 (5 bases). V was pared by 5 bases and J by 6 bases, with 11 bases between. Germline loops: CDR1 SGHRS, CDR2 YFSETQ. The CDR3 sequence is 12 residues long.

The rearrangement links TRBV6-1 to TRBJ1-2; no firm D call. Looked up from germline, CDR1 is MNHNS and CDR2 is SASEGT. V was pared by 6 bases and J by 4 bases, with 15 bases between. The CDR3 loop spans 14 amino acids. The CDR3 region is CASSLRDGLYGYTF. The CDR3 nucleotides read TGTGCCAGCAGCCTGCGGGATGGTCTCTATGGCTACACCTTC.

Only a few counts were recorded for this clonotype. V gene TRBV20-1 combines with J gene TRBJ1-2, with D unresolved. The V end lost 5 bases, the J end lost 8 bases, and 18 bases lay between the germline ends. The CDR3 totals 13 residues. Germline CDR1 and CDR2: DFQATT and SNEGSKA (reference sequence). The CDR3 DNA is TGCAGTGCTTCGTCGGACCGCCGGAAGGGCTACACCTTC. Translated, it gives CSASSDRRKGYTF.

This clonotype was detected many times. The chain couples TRBV6-1 to TRBJ1-1; no firm D call. This CDR3 spans 15 amino acids. Trimming cost V 5 bases and J 3 bases, with 16 bases left between them. Germline V gene data show CDR1 as MNHNS and CDR2 as SASEGT. CDR3 sequence: CASSTRGQRDTEAFF. CDR3 sequence (DNA): TGTGCCAGCAGTACCCGGGGTCAGCGGGACACTGAAGCTTTCTTT.

The chain couples TRBV20-1 to TRBJ2-5; tentative D call: TRBD1 (6 bases). With 1 base removed from V and 3 bases from J, the gap between germline ends came to 15 bases. The CDR3 contains 15 residues. Germline V gene data show CDR1 as DFQATT and CDR2 as SNEGSKA (reference sequence). The CDR3 DNA sequence: TGCAGTGCTAGAGGACCGGACAGCGGAGAAGAGACCCAGTACTTC. It is translated as CSARGPDSGEETQYF.

This clonotype came up a few times. With only one base between it and a far larger clone, this is likely a read error. Lacking the conserved final phenylalanine or tryptophan, this CDR3 likely reflects a read error. CDR3 DNA sequence: TGTGCCAGCAGTTTGACTAGCGGGGCCACAGATACGCAGTATCTT. This sequence encodes CASSLTSGATDTQYL. This chain connects TRBV6-5 to TRBJ2-3; 11 bases fit TRBD2. From germline, CDR1 is MNHEY and CDR2 SVGAGI. The CDR3 has 15 amino acids. V was clipped by 4 bases and J by 2 bases; unmatched bases: 2.